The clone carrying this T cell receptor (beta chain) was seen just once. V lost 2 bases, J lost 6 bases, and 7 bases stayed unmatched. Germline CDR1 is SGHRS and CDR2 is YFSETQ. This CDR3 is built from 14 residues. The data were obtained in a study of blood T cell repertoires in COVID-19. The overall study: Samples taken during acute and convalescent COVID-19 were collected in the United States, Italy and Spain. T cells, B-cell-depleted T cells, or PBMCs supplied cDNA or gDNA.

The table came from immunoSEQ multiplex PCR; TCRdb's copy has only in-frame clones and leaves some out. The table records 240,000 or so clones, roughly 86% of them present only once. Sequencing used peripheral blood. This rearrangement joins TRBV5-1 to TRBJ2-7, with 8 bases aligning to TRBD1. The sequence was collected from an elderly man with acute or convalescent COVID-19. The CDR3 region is CASSFQTGALEQYF. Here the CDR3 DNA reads TGCGCCAGCAGCTTTCAGACAGGGGCCCTCGAGCAGTACTTC. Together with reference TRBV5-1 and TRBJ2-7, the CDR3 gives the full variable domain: KAGVTQTPRYLIKTRGQQVTLSCSPISGHRSVSWYQQTPGQGLQFLFEYFSETQRNKGNFPGRFSGRQFSNSRSEMNVSTLELGDSALYLCASSFQTGALEQYFGPGTRLTVT.